This TCR beta chain was recovered during a study of blood T cell repertoires in COVID-19. About the research overall: T cells, B-cell-depleted T cells, or PBMCs supplied cDNA or gDNA.

Profiling relied on immunoSEQ multiplex PCR, and the TCRdb table lists in-frame clones only, not all of them. Among 55,000 to 65,000 clones listed, about 87% were seen once. The ends lost 5 bases at V and 3 bases at J; junction bases unmatched: 8. The V gene's germline CDR1 is SGHVS and CDR2 FQNEAQ. The CDR3 sequence is 16 residues long. This sequence was found in a man in his sixties with active or convalescent COVID-19. The sequenced material came from peripheral blood. V gene TRBV7-8 combines with J gene TRBJ2-2; 8 bases match TRBD1. The CDR3 sequence: CASSGQGRSYTGELFF. CDR3 nucleotides: TGTGCCAGCAGCGGACAGGGTCGGAGCTACACCGGGGAGCTGTTTTTT.